This TCR beta chain was recorded in a study of blood T cell repertoires in COVID-19. The protocol was immunoSEQ multiplex PCR, while the TCRdb copy is restricted to in-frame clones and leaves out a portion. The table lists about 180,000 clones, 80% to 85% of them singletons. The CDR3 is 15 amino acids. Germline CDR1 and CDR2: LNHDA and SQIVND (reference sequence). The V end was cut by 6 bases, the J end by 0 bases, with 12 bases between. This clone was counted once. The chain joins TRBV19 to TRBJ2-1, with D possibly being TRBD1 (6 bases). The receptor was derived from a woman of 80 years or more with COVID-19, enrolled during active disease. The sequencing input was peripheral blood. The CDR3 region has the DNA TGTGCCAGTAGACCGAGGGGGATCTCCTACAATGAGCAGTTCTTC. This sequence encodes CASRPRGISYNEQFF.